This T cell receptor beta chain was sequenced for a study of blood T cell repertoires in COVID-19. Study information: There were acute and convalescent COVID-19 samples, and they came from the United States, Italy and Spain.

Method: immunoSEQ multiplex PCR; TCRdb's copy keeps in-frame clones and lacks some. The sample consists of about 160,000 clones, 65% to 90% of them appearing once. CDR3 length: 14 amino acids. The germline V gene has CDR1 KGHSH and CDR2 LQKENI. V gave up 3 bases and J gave up 3 bases, with 8 bases separating them. The receptor's source is a middle-aged woman with COVID-19, enrolled during active disease. The chain is built from TRBV18 and TRBJ2-2, with D perhaps matching TRBD2 (6 bases). Source material: peripheral blood. The CDR3 loop is CASSPGLHTGELFF. As DNA, the CDR3 is TGTGCCAGCTCACCGGGACTCCACACCGGGGAGCTGTTTTTT.